The 26 T cell receptor beta chains below come from one sample, sequenced in a study of shared clonotypes between healthy human individuals. Assay: immunoSEQ multiplex PCR; the TCRdb copy retains only in-frame clones and omits some. This table holds approximately 2.5 million clones, approximately 90% found once. What was sequenced was naive CD4+ T cells sorted from blood. As to subset: CD45RA+ positively selected. The receptors derive from a man aged 18 to 29 in good health.

The rearrangement joins TRBV4-1 to TRBJ1-5; a possible D gene is TRBD1 (6 bases). The CDR3 runs to 14 residues. Germline V gene sequence: CDR1 MGHRA, CDR2 YSYEKL. The V gene lost 4 bases and the J gene lost 1 base, with 8 bases spanning the gap. In nucleotides, the CDR3 is TGCGCCAGCAGCCTAACAGGGAGCAATCAGCCCCAGCATTTT. Protein product: CASSLTGSNQPQHF.

This clone came up once. This chain uses TRBV9 with TRBJ1-3; 7 bases align to TRBD1. The CDR3 loop spans 15 amino acids. The germline gives CDR1 SGDLS, CDR2 YYNGEE. Unmatched junction bases numbered 6, after V lost 4 bases and J lost 2 bases. CDR3 nucleotide sequence: TGTGCCAGCAGCCCACCGGGGACAGCTGGAAACACCATATATTTT. Translated, it gives CASSPPGTAGNTIYF.

This chain links TRBV6-6 with TRBJ2-3; possibly TRBD1 or TRBD2 for D (7 bases each). There are 14 residues in the CDR3. Germline V gene data show CDR1 as MNHNY and CDR2 as SVGAGI (reference sequence). V was shortened by 5 bases and J by 7 bases, with 16 bases between the two germline ends. CDR3 bases: TGTGCCAGCAGTCAGGGGGGGGCGGGGCATACGCAGTATTTT. Protein product: CASSQGGAGHTQYF.

This chain joins TRBV19 and TRBJ1-6, with D possibly matching TRBD1 (5 bases). Trimming removed 3 bases at V and 0 bases at J, with 12 bases between. Germline CDR1 LNHDA, CDR2 SQIVND (reference sequence). The CDR3 has 17 amino acids. CDR3 nucleotides: TGTGCCAGTAGTATGGGGCAGGCGAACTCCTATAATTCACCCCTCCACTTT. Its translation: CASSMGQANSYNSPLHF.

The rearrangement links TRBV27 to TRBJ2-2; D is possibly TRBD1 or TRBD2 (5 bases each). The CDR3 has 16 amino acids. The germline CDR1 and CDR2 sequences are MNHEY and SMNVEV (reference sequence). V lost 5 bases and J 0 bases, leaving 13 bases between the germline ends. CDR3 sequence reads: CASSPVGTANTGELFF. The CDR3 bases are TGTGCCAGCAGTCCAGTGGGGACGGCGAACACCGGGGAGCTGTTTTTT.

CDR3 in DNA: TGTGCCAGCAGTTACTCCCAGGGCCAGAACACTGAAGCTTTCTTT. Translating it yields CASSYSQGQNTEAFF. This chain connects TRBV6-6 to TRBJ1-1; weak D call: TRBD1 (5 bases). V lost 0 bases, J lost 1 base, and 9 bases lay in between. This CDR3 comprises 15 residues. Germline lookup yields CDR1 MNHNY and CDR2 SVGAGI (reference sequence).

This chain links TRBV7-9 with TRBJ2-3, with D maybe TRBD1 (6 bases). The CDR3 covers 18 residues. Germline CDR1 SEHNR, CDR2 FQNEAQ (reference sequence). V dropped 0 bases and J dropped 4 bases, with 20 bases sitting between them. For the CDR3, the DNA is TGTGCCAGCAGCTTAGCGACCGTCACAGGGCAGTTTTCAGATACGCAGTATTTT. Protein sequence: CASSLATVTGQFSDTQYF.

The chain couples TRBV28 to TRBJ2-5, with 8 bases that match TRBD1. Unmatched junction bases numbered 7, after V lost 7 bases and J lost 3 bases. The CDR3 is made up of 14 amino acids. Germline CDR1 is MDHEN and CDR2 is SYDVKM. CDR3 DNA: TGTGCCAGCATCACTAGGACAGGGAAAGAGACCCAGTACTTC. Its translation: CASITRTGKETQYF.

The chain joins TRBV9 to TRBJ2-5; D tentatively reads TRBD1 or TRBD2 (5 bases each). The CDR3 loop spans 14 amino acids. Germline CDR1 SGDLS, CDR2 YYNGEE. Trimming removed 1 base at V and 7 bases at J, with 14 bases between. The CDR3 protein is CASSVSGAWATQYF. CDR3 in DNA: TGTGCCAGCAGCGTATCCGGGGCTTGGGCGACCCAGTACTTC.

This rearrangement joins TRBV19 to TRBJ1-5; TRBD1 might be the D (6 bases). Trimming removed 7 bases from V and 5 bases from J, with 18 bases in between. Germline V gene data show CDR1 as LNHDA and CDR2 as SQIVND (reference sequence). The CDR3 is 15 residues long. CDR3 region: CASTLYPGADQPQHF. The CDR3 DNA follows: TGTGCCAGTACCCTATATCCGGGGGCAGATCAGCCCCAGCATTTT.

V gene TRBV7-9 combines with J gene TRBJ2-1; D possibly corresponds to TRBD1 (5 bases). The CDR3 is 17 amino acids. Trimming took 2 bases from V and 4 from J, leaving 18 bases between them. Germline CDR1 reads SEHNR; CDR2 reads FQNEAQ (reference sequence). CDR3 sequence reads: CASSLLSWQDTYNEQFF. The CDR3 coding sequence is TGTGCCAGCAGCTTACTAAGTTGGCAGGACACTTACAATGAGCAGTTCTTC.

CDR3 sequence (DNA): TGTGCCAGCACACGGACTGTGACTAATGAAAAACTGTTTTTT. It codes for CASTRTVTNEKLFF. The chain is built from TRBV2 and TRBJ1-4; no clear D gene. The V end was cut by 7 bases, the J end by 2 bases, with 11 bases between. The CDR3 is 14 amino acids. From germline, CDR1 is SNHLY and CDR2 FYNNEI. Drawing the rest from reference TRBV2 and TRBJ1-4, the complete variable domain is EPEVTQTPSHQVTQMGQEVILRCVPISNHLYFYWYRQILGQKVEFLVSFYNNEISEKSEIFDDQFSVERPDGSNFTLKIRSTKLEDSAMYFCASTRTVTNEKLFFGSGTQLSVL.

This chain links TRBV10-1 with TRBJ1-1, with D possibly being TRBD1 (5 bases). Germline V lookup: CDR1 WNHNN, CDR2 SYGVQD (reference sequence). V gave up 6 bases and J gave up 5 bases, with 16 bases separating them. The CDR3 sequence is 14 residues long. The CDR3 DNA sequence: TGCGCCAGCAGCAGACAGATCGAGGGGACTGAAGCTTTCTTT. Translation: CASSRQIEGTEAFF.

This chain connects TRBV29-1 to TRBJ2-1, with 9 bases matching TRBD2. Germline assignment: CDR1 SQVTM and CDR2 ANQGSEA. With 4 bases clipped from V and 8 bases from J, the junction kept 12 bases outside the gene matches. The CDR3 is 15 amino acids. The CDR3 DNA sequence: TGCAGCGTTGGGTTCCGAGCGGGGGGCGGGGATGAGCAGTTCTTC. Protein: CSVGFRAGGGDEQFF.

This clone was seen just once. The chain joins TRBV10-1 to TRBJ2-3; D remains ambiguous. CDR1 WNHNN and CDR2 SYGVQD come from the germline V gene (reference sequence). V lost 6 bases and J lost 5, with 12 bases in between. This CDR3 is built from 13 residues. The CDR3 DNA reads as TGCGCCAGCAGCTCTCAGGTGGGAGATACGCAGTATTTT. Protein: CASSSQVGDTQYF.

This chain links TRBV7-9 with TRBJ2-2; unclear D gene. CDR1 is SEHNR, CDR2 FQNEAQ, per germline (reference sequence). Trimming removed 2 bases at V and 8 bases at J, with 12 bases between. The CDR3 is 14 amino acids. CDR3 DNA sequence: TGTGCCAGCAGCTTAAGTCTCGGTGGGGGGGAGCTGTTTTTT. It encodes CASSLSLGGGELFF.

This chain connects TRBV9 to TRBJ2-7, with 8 bases fitting TRBD1. V shed 4 bases, J shed 5 bases, and the junction held 11 bases outside the gene matches. Germline V CDR1 and CDR2: SGDLS, YYNGEE. The CDR3 length is 15 residues. The DNA for the CDR3 is TGTGCCAGCAGCACCGGGACAGGTGAGCGGCACGAGCAGTACTTC. Protein sequence: CASSTGTGERHEQYF.

Concerning this clone: Additional DNA sequences in this sample encode the identical CDR3. The chain recombines TRBV6-5 with TRBJ2-5; 12 bases are shared with TRBD1. Trimming took 0 bases from V and 5 from J; bases not matched to a gene: 4. CDR3 length: 16 amino acids. CDR1 is MNHEY, CDR2 SVGAGI, per germline. The CDR3 region has the DNA TGTGCCAGCAGTTACTCCGGGACAGGGGGCTTGGAGACCCAGTACTTC. Residues: CASSYSGTGGLETQYF.

This sequence joins TRBV11-2 and TRBJ1-3; 7 bases are shared with TRBD1. Per the germline V gene, CDR1 is SGHAT and CDR2 is FQNNGV. The CDR3 totals 15 residues. V shed 2 bases and J 2 bases; nucleotides not matched to a gene: 3. CDR3: CASSLSTGAGNTIYF. CDR3 bases: TGTGCCAGCAGCTTATCCACAGGGGCTGGAAACACCATATATTTT.

The V gene is TRBV4-3, the J gene TRBJ2-5; unclear D gene. Trimming removed 4 bases from V and 2 bases from J, with 8 bases in between. The CDR3 runs 13 residues. Germline V gene lookup returns CDR1 LGHNA and CDR2 YSLEER. As DNA, the CDR3 is TGCGCCAGCAGCCTCGAGCTTCAAGAGACCCAGTACTTC. Translating gives CASSLELQETQYF.

The chain carries TRBV5-1 and TRBJ2-3; perhaps TRBD2 as D (5 bases). The germline V gene has CDR1 SGHRS and CDR2 YFSETQ. Trimming took off 6 bases at V and 9 bases at J, with 11 bases between the two ends. The CDR3 runs 11 residues. In DNA form, the CDR3 reads TGCGCCAGCATGGCCGGCGGGACGCAGTATTTT. This encodes CASMAGGTQYF.

This clone was detected a few times. The V gene is TRBV19, the J gene TRBJ1-5; D is perhaps TRBD1 (5 bases). The germline gives CDR1 LNHDA, CDR2 SQIVND (reference sequence). Trimming cost V 6 bases and J 0 bases, with 15 bases left between them. The CDR3 is made up of 16 amino acids. Here the CDR3 DNA reads TGTGCCAGTAGCACCCAGGGAACTTATAGCAATCAGCCCCAGCATTTT. Residues: CASSTQGTYSNQPQHF.

This chain links TRBV5-1 with TRBJ2-4; D is unclear. The germline V gene has CDR1 SGHRS and CDR2 YFSETQ. CDR3 length: 14 residues. The germline V and J ends were trimmed by 1 base and 4 bases, with 9 bases remaining between them. CDR3 protein: CASSLPGDKNIQYF. CDR3 sequence (DNA): TGCGCCAGCAGCTTGCCCGGTGATAAAAACATTCAGTACTTC. Together with reference TRBV5-1 and TRBJ2-4, the CDR3 gives the full variable domain: KAGVTQTPRYLIKTRGQQVTLSCSPISGHRSVSWYQQTPGQGLQFLFEYFSETQRNKGNFPGRFSGRQFSNSRSEMNVSTLELGDSALYLCASSLPGDKNIQYFGAGTRLSVL.

For the CDR3, the DNA is TGTGCCAGCAGTCCCCGGGGGGCCGTCGGCAAAAACATTCAGTACTTC. Protein: CASSPRGAVGKNIQYF. The rearrangement uses TRBV28 and TRBJ2-4, with D perhaps matching TRBD2 (7 bases). CDR3 length: 16 amino acids. V shed 5 bases and J shed 3 bases, with 17 bases lying between them. Germline CDR1 is MDHEN and CDR2 is SYDVKM.

The V call is TRBV16, the J call TRBJ1-5; 7 nucleotides match TRBD1. The CDR3 spans 14 residues. CDR1 is KGHSY, CDR2 FQNENV, per germline. Losses at the gene ends were 0 bases for V and 4 bases for J; bases not matched to a gene: 0. DNA for the CDR3: TGTGCCAGCAGCCAATCGACAGGGAATCAGCCCCAGCATTTT. Residues: CASSQSTGNQPQHF.

Remarks on this clone: Other DNA sequences in this specimen translate into the identical CDR3. The chain employs TRBV18 and TRBJ1-5; 10 bases agree with TRBD1. V was pared by 3 bases and J by 1 base, with 0 bases of the junction left unmatched. The V gene's germline CDR1 is KGHSH and CDR2 LQKENI. This CDR3 is 15 amino acids long. The CDR3 protein is CASSPGQGSNQPQHF. The CDR3 DNA reads TGTGCCAGCTCACCGGGACAGGGGAGCAATCAGCCCCAGCATTTT.